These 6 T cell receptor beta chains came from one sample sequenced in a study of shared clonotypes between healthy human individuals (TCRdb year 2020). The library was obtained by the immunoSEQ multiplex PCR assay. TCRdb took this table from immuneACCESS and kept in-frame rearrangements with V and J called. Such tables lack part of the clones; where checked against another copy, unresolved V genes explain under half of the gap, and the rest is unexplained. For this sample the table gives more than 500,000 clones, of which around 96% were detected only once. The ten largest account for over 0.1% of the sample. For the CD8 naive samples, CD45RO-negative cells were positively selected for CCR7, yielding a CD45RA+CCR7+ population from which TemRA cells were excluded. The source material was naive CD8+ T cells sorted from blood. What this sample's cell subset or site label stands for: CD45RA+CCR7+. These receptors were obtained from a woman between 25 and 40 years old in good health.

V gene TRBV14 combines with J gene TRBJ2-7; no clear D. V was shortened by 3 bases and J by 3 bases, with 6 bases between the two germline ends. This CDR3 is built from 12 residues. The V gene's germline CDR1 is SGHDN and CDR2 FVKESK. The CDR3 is CASSHNNYEQYF. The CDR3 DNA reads TGTGCCAGCAGCCACAACAACTACGAGCAGTACTTC.

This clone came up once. In DNA, the CDR3 is TGTGCCAGCAGCGTAGGTCAGGGGAACTCCTACGAGCAGTACTTC. It yields the protein CASSVGQGNSYEQYF. This chain connects TRBV9 to TRBJ2-7; TRBD1 might be the D (6 bases). Germline values: CDR1 SGDLS, CDR2 YYNGEE. CDR3 length: 15 amino acids. With 0 bases removed from V and 0 bases from J, the gap between germline ends came to 10 bases.

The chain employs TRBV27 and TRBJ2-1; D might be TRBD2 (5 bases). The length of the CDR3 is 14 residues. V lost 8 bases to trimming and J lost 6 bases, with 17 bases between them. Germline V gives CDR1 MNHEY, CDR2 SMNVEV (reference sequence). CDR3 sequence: CASRHGGGPNEQFF. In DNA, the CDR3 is TGTGCCAGCCGCCACGGTGGAGGCCCCAATGAGCAGTTCTTC.

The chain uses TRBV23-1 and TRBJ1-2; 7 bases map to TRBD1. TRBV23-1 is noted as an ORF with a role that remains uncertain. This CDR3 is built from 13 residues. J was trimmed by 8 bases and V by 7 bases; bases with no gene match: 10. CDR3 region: CASIFGQDWGYTF. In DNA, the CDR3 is TGCGCCAGCATTTTTGGACAGGACTGGGGCTACACCTTC.

The chain's CDR3 is CATSTGRGETQYF. CDR3 in DNA: TGTGCCACCAGCACCGGGAGAGGAGAGACCCAGTACTTC. The chain uses TRBV15 and TRBJ2-5, with a weak D call TRBD2 (6 bases). Germline assignment: CDR1 LNHNV and CDR2 YYDKDF (reference sequence). The CDR3 has 13 residues. Trimming left V 4 bases short and J 4 bases short, with 10 bases between. The full variable domain, its missing parts supplied by reference TRBV15 and TRBJ2-5, is DAMVIQNPRYQVTQFGKPVTLSCSQTLNHNVMYWYQQKSSQAPKLLFHYYDKDFNNEADTPDNFQSRRPNTSFCFLDIRSPGLGDTAMYLCATSTGRGETQYFGPGTRLLVL.

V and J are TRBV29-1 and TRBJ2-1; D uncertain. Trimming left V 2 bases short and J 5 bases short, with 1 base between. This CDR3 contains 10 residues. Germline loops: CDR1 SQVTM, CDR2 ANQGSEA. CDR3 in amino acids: CSVENNEQFF. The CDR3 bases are TGCAGCGTTGAAAACAATGAGCAGTTCTTC.